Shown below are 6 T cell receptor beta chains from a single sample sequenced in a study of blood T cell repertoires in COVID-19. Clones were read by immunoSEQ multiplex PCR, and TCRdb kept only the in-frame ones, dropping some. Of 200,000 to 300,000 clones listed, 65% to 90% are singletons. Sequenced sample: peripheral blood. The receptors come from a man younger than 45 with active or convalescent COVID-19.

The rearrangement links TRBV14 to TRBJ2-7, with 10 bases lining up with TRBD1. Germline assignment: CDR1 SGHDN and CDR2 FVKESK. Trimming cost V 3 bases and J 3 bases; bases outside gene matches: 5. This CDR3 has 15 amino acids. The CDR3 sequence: CASSHPGQGNYEQYF. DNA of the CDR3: TGTGCCAGCAGCCACCCGGGACAGGGGAACTACGAGCAGTACTTC.

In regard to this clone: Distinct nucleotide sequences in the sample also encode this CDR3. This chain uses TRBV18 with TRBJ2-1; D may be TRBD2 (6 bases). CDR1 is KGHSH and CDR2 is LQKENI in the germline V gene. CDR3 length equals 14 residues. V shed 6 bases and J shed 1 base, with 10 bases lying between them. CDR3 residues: CASSPGGSYNEQFF. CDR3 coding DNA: TGTGCCAGCTCGCCTGGAGGGTCCTACAATGAGCAGTTCTTC.

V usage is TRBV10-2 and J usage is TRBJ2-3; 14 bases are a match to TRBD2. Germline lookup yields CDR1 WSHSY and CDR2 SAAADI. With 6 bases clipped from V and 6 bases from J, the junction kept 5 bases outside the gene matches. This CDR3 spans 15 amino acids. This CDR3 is CASRMTSGGVDTQYF. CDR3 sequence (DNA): TGCGCCAGCAGGATGACTAGCGGGGGGGTTGATACGCAGTATTTT.

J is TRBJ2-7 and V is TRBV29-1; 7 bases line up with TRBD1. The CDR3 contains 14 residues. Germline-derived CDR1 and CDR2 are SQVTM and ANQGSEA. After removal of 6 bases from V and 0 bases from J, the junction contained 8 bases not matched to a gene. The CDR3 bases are TGCAGCGTCAGAGAGACAGGGAACTCCTACGAGCAGTACTTC. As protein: CSVRETGNSYEQYF.

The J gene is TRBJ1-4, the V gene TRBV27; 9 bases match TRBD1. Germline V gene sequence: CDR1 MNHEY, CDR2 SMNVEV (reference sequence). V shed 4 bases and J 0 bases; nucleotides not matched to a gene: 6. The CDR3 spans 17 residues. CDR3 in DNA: TGTGCCAGCAGTTCGGGGACAGGGATTACAACTAATGAAAAACTGTTTTTT. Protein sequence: CASSSGTGITTNEKLFF.

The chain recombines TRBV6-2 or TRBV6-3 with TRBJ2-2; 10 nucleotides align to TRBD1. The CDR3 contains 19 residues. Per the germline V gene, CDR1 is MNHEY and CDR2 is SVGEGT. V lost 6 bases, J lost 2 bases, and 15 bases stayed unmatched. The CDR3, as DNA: TGTGCCAGCAGCTTCACCGGGACAGGGGATTCCTTTAACACCGGGGAGCTGTTTTTT. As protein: CASSFTGTGDSFNTGELFF.